The 10 T cell receptor beta chains listed next were all sequenced from one sample in a study of blood T cell repertoires in COVID-19. Some clones are missing from TCRdb's copy, which holds only in-frame ones; the method was immunoSEQ multiplex PCR. The sample gives 170,000 or so clones, approximately 90% of which show up once; less than 8% is in the top ten. The sample consisted of PBMCs or T cells enriched from blood (not recorded which). All receptors come from a woman between 45 and 60 years old who had recovered from COVID-19.

This chain joins TRBV2 and TRBJ1-3, with D maybe TRBD1 (5 bases). V was clipped by 6 bases and J by 0 bases, with 15 bases between them. Germline V gene lookup returns CDR1 SNHLY and CDR2 FYNNEI. The CDR3 length is 16 residues. CDR3 DNA: TGTGCCAGCAGGACGGGGGAGAGAAGCTCTGGAAACACCATATATTTT. This sequence encodes CASRTGERSSGNTIYF.

The chain is built from TRBV5-1 and TRBJ2-1; possibly TRBD1 for D (6 bases). CDR3 length equals 15 residues. Germline V gene lookup returns CDR1 SGHRS and CDR2 YFSETQ. The V end lost 4 bases, the J end lost 5 bases, and 16 bases lay between the germline ends. CDR3 residues: CASSVTGRTNNEQFF. The CDR3 DNA sequence: TGCGCCAGCAGCGTTACAGGGCGTACGAACAATGAGCAGTTCTTC.

V is TRBV6-2 or TRBV6-3 and J is TRBJ2-3; 13 bases fit TRBD2. Germline V gives CDR1 MNHEY, CDR2 SVGEGT. The CDR3 is 17 residues long. V gave up 6 bases and J gave up 2 bases; unmatched junction bases: 8. The DNA of the CDR3 is TGTGCCAGCAGCCAGGGACTAGCGGGAACAACCACAGATACGCAGTATTTT. The encoded protein is CASSQGLAGTTTDTQYF.

This sequence joins TRBV5-1 and TRBJ1-2; D possibly corresponds to TRBD1 (6 bases). This CDR3 is built from 16 residues. From germline, CDR1 is SGHRS and CDR2 YFSETQ. V lost 3 bases to trimming and J lost 7 bases, with 22 bases between them. The CDR3 sequence: CASSSEPGQGSSGYTF. As DNA, the CDR3 is TGCGCCAGCAGCTCGGAGCCTGGGCAGGGGTCCTCTGGCTACACCTTC.

This clone was picked up one time. This chain connects TRBV6-5 to TRBJ1-2; TRBD1 might be the D (5 bases). This CDR3 is built from 13 residues. The V end lost 7 bases, the J end lost 1 base, and 10 bases lay between the germline ends. The germline V gene has CDR1 MNHEY and CDR2 SVGAGI. The CDR3 loop is CASTRTNNYGYTF. CDR3 bases: TGTGCCAGCACTCGGACAAATAACTATGGCTACACCTTC.

This chain joins TRBV7-2 and TRBJ1-1; 10 bases fit TRBD1. From germline, CDR1 is SGHTA and CDR2 FQGNSA. V was pared by 3 bases and J by 6 bases, with 16 bases of the junction left unmatched. The CDR3 has 18 residues. The CDR3: CASSFSGQGPWGRSEAFF. CDR3 bases: TGTGCCAGCAGCTTCTCGGGACAGGGGCCGTGGGGGAGGTCTGAAGCTTTCTTT.

CDR3 sequence (DNA): TGTGCCAGCAGAGACAGGTTCGGTCAGCCCCAGCATTTT. Protein: CASRDRFGQPQHF. This chain connects TRBV6-5 to TRBJ1-5; D may be TRBD1 (6 bases). Germline assignment: CDR1 MNHEY and CDR2 SVGAGI. Trimming removed 6 bases from V and 6 bases from J, with 12 bases in between. The CDR3 length is 13 residues.

This clone was observed a single time. V usage is TRBV4-2 and J usage is TRBJ2-3; 10 bases line up with TRBD2. The CDR3 runs to 15 residues. Germline V CDR1 and CDR2: LGHNA, YNFKEQ. With V trimmed by 2 bases and J by 10 bases, 9 bases remained unmatched. CDR3 in DNA: TGTGCCAGCAGCCAAAGCGGGGGGGCCATCAAGTCGCAGTATTTT. Residues: CASSQSGGAIKSQYF.

The rearrangement joins TRBV19 to TRBJ2-3; 11 positions agree with TRBD2. This CDR3 has 17 residues. Germline CDR1 is LNHDA and CDR2 is SQIVND (reference sequence). V shed 1 base, J shed 6 bases, and the junction held 9 bases outside the gene matches. This CDR3 reads CASSIASSGGALDTQYF. The CDR3 bases are TGTGCCAGTAGTATAGCGAGTAGCGGGGGGGCATTGGATACGCAGTATTTT.

The chain carries TRBV11-2 and TRBJ1-1; 10 bases line up with TRBD1. Germline-derived CDR1 and CDR2 are SGHAT and FQNNGV. The trim removed 5 bases at V and 4 bases at J, leaving 7 bases unmatched. CDR3 length equals 15 residues. The CDR3 sequence is CASSPMTGGGTEAFF. The CDR3 DNA follows: TGTGCCAGCAGCCCGATGACAGGGGGCGGCACTGAAGCTTTCTTT.